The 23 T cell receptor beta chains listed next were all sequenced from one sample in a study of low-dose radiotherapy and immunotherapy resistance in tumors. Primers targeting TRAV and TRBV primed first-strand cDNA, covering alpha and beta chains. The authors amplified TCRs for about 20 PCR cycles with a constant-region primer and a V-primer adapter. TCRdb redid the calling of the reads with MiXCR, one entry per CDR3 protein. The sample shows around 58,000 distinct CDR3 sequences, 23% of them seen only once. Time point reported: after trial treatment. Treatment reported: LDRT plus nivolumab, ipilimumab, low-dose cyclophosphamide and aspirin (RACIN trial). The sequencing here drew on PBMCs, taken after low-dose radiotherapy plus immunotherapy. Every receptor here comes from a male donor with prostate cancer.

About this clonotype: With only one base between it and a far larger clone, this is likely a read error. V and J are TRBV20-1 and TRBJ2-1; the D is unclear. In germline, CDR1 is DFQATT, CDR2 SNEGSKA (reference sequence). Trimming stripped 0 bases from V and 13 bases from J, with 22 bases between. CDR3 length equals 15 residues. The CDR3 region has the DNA TGCAGTGCTAGAGATCGATTTACCAGTCCGGAGACCCAGTTCTTC. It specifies CSARDRFTSPETQFF.

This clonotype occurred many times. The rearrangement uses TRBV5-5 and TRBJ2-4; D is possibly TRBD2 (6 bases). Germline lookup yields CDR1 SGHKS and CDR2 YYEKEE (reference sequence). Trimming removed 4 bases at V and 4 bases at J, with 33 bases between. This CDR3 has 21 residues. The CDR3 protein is CASSQEGGDSVRAQMKNIQYF. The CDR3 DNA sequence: TGTGCCAGCAGCCAGGAGGGTGGAGACAGCGTCAGGGCTCAAATGAAAAACATTCAGTACTTC.

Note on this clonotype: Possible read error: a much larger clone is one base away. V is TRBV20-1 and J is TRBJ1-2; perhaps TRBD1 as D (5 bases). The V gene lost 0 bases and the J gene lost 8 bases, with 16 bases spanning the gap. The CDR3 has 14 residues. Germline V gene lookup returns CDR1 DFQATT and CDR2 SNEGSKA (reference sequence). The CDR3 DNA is TGCAGTGCTAGAGATGGTCCAGGGTCTGGGGGCTACACCTTC. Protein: CSARDGPGSGGYTF.

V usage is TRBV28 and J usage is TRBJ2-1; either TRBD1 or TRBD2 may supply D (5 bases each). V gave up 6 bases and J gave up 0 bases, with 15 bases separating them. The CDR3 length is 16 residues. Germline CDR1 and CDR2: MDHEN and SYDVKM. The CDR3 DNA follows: TGTGCCAGCAGGGGGCTAGCAGCAAGCTCCTACAATGAGCAGTTCTTC. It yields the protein CASRGLAASSYNEQFF.

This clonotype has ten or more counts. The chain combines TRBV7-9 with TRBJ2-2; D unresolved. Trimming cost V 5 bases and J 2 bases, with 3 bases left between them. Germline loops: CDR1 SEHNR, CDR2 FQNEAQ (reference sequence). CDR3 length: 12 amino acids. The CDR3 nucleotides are TGTGCCAGCAGCCGTAACACCGGGGAGCTGTTTTTT. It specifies CASSRNTGELFF. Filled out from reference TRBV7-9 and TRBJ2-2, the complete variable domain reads DTGVSQNPRHKITKRGQNVTFRCDPISEHNRLYWYRQTLGQGPEFLTYFQNEAQLEKSRLLSDRFSAERPKGSFSTLEIQRTEQGDSAMYLCASSRNTGELFFGEGSRLTVL.

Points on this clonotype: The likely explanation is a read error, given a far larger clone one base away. The CDR3 bases are TGTGCCATCAGCACTAGCGGGGGGGCCTTCAATGAGCAGTTCTTC. It codes for CAISTSGGAFNEQFF. The V call is TRBV10-3, the J call TRBJ2-1; TRBD2 matches 13 bases. This CDR3 is 15 amino acids long. Germline V gene sequence: CDR1 ENHRY, CDR2 SYGVKD. Germline trimming cut 6 bases from V and 6 bases from J; bases unmatched to any gene: 5.

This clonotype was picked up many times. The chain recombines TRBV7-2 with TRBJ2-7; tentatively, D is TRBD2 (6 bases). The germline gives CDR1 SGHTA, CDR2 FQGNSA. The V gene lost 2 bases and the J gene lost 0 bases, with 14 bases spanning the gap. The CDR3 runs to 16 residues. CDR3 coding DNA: TGTGCCAGCAGCTTATTCTTTGCCGGGAGCTCCTACGAGCAGTACTTC. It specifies CASSLFFAGSSYEQYF.

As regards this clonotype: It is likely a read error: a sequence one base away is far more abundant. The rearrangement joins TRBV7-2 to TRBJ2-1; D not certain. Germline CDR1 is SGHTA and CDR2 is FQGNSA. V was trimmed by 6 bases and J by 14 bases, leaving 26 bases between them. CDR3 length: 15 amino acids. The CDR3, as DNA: TGTGCCAGCAGTTTCTTAGTGCGTGGACGCCCGTGGAAGTTCTTC. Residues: CASSFLVRGRPWKFF.

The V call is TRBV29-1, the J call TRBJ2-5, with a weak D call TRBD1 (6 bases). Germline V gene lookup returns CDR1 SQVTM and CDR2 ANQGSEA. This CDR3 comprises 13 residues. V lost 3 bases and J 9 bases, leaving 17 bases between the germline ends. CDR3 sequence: CSVEDNREGAQYF. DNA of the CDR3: TGCAGCGTTGAGGACAACAGAGAGGGGGCCCAGTACTTC.

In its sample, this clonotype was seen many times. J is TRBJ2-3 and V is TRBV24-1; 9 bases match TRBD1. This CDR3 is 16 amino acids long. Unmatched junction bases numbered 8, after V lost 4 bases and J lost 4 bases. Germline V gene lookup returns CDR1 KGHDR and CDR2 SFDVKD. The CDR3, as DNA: TGTGCCACCAGTGAGCCGGGACAGGGAAGTCCAGATACGCAGTATTTT. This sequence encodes CATSEPGQGSPDTQYF.

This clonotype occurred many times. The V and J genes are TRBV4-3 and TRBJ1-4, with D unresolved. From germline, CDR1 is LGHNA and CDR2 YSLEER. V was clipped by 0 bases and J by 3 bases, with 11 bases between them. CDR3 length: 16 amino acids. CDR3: CASSQEGHVANEKLFF. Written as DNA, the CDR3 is TGCGCCAGCAGCCAAGAGGGCCACGTTGCTAATGAAAAACTGTTTTTT.

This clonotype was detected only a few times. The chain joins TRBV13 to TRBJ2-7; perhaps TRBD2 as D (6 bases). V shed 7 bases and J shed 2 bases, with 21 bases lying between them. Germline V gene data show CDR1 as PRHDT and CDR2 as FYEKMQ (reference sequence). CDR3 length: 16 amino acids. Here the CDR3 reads CASKHRGSGITYEQYF. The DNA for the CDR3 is TGTGCCAGCAAGCATAGAGGTAGCGGAATAACCTACGAGCAGTACTTC.

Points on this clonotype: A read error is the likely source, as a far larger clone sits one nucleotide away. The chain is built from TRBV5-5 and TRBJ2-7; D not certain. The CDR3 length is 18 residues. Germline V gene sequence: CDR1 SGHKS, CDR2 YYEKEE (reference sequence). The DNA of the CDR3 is TGCGCCAGCAGCCAAGAATCGCTCGATGGCGGAGACTCCTACGAGCAGTACTTC. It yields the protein CASSQESLDGGDSYEQYF.

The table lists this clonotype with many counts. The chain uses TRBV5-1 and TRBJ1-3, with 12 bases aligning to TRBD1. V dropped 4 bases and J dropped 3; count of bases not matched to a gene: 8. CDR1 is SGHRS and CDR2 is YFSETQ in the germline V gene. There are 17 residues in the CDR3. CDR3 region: CASSHGTGGASGNTIYF. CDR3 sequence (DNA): TGCGCCAGCAGCCACGGGACAGGGGGCGCGAGTGGAAACACCATATATTTT.

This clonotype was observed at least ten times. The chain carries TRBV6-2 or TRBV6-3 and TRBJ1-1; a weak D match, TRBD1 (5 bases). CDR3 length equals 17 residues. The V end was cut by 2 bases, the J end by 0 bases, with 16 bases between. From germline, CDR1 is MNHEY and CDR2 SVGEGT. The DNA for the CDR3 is TGTGCCAGCAGTTACCCCCCTGGCGGGGGTATGAACACTGAAGCTTTCTTT. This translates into CASSYPPGGGMNTEAFF.

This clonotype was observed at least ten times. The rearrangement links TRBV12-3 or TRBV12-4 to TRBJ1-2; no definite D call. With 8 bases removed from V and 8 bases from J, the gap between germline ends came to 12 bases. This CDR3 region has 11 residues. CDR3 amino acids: CASSIPSGYTF. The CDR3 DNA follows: TGTGCCAGCTCCATCCCCTCGGGCTACACCTTC.

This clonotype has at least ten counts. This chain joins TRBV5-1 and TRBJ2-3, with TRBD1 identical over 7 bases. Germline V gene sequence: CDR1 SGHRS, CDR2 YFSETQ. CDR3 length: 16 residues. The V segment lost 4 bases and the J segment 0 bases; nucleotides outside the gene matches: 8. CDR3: CASSNYRGPSTDTQYF. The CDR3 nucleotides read TGCGCCAGCAGCAACTACAGGGGTCCTAGCACAGATACGCAGTATTTT.

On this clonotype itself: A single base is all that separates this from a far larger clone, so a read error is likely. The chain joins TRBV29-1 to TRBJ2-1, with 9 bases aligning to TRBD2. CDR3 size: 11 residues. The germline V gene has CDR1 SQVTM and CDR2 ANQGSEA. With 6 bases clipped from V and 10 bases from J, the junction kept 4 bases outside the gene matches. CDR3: CSVGLAAEQFF. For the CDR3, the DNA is TGCAGCGTGGGACTAGCTGCGGAGCAGTTCTTC.

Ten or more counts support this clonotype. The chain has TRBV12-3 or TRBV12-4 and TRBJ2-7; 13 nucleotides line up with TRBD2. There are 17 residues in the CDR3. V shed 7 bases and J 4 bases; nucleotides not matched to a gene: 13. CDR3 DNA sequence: TGTGCCAGCAATTCGAAAGGACTAGCGGGAGCGGGGTACGAGCAGTACTTC. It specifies CASNSKGLAGAGYEQYF.

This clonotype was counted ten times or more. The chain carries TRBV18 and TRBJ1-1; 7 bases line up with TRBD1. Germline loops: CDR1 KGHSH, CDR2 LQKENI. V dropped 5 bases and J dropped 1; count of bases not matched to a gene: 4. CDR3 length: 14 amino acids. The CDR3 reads CASSRQGGNTEAFF. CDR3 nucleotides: TGTGCCAGCTCAAGACAGGGCGGGAACACTGAAGCTTTCTTT.

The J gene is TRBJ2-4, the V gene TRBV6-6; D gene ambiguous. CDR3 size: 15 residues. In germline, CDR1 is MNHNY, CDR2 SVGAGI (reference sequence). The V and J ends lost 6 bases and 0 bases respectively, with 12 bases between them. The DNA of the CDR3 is TGTGCCAGCAGGAAGGAGCCTCTAGCCAAAAACATTCAGTACTTC. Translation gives CASRKEPLAKNIQYF.

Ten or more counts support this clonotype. The DNA for the CDR3 is TGTGCCAGCAGCCTACAACCTACAGGGTACACTGAAGCTTTCTTT. Amino acids: CASSLQPTGYTEAFF. The J gene is TRBJ1-1, the V gene TRBV3-1; D is possibly TRBD1 (6 bases). The ends were cut back, 4 bases at V and 3 bases at J, with 15 bases in the middle. Germline loops: CDR1 LGHDT, CDR2 YNNKEL (reference sequence). The CDR3 is 15 amino acids.

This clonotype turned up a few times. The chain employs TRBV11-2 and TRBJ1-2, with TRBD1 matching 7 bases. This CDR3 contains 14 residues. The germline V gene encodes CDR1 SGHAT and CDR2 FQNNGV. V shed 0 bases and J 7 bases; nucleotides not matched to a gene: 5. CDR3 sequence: CASSLDDRVFGYTF. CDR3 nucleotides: TGTGCCAGCAGCTTAGATGACAGGGTCTTTGGCTACACCTTC. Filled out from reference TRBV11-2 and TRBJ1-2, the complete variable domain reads EAGVAQSPRYKIIEKRQSVAFWCNPISGHATLYWYQQILGQGPKLLIQFQNNGVVDDSQLPKDRFSAERLKGVDSTLKIQPAKLEDSAVYLCASSLDDRVFGYTFGSGTRLTVV.